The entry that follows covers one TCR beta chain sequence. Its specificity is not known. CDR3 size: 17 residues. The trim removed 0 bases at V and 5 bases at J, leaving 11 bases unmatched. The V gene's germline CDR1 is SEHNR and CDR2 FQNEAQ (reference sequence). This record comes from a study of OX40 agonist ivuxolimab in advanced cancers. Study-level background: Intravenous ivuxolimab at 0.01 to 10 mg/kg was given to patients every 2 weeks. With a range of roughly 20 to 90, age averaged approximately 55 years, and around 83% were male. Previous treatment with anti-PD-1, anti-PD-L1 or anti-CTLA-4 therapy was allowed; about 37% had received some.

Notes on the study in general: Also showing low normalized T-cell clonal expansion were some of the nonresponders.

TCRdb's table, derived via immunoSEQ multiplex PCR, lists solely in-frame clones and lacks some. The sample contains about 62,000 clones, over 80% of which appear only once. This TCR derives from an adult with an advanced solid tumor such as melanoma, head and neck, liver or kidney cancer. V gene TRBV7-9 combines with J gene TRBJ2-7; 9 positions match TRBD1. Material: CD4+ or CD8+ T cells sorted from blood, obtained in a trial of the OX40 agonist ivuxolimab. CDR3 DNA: TGTGCCAGCAGCTTAGCGCTAGAAGTGGGACAGGGAAACGAGCAGTACTTC. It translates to CASSLALEVGQGNEQYF.